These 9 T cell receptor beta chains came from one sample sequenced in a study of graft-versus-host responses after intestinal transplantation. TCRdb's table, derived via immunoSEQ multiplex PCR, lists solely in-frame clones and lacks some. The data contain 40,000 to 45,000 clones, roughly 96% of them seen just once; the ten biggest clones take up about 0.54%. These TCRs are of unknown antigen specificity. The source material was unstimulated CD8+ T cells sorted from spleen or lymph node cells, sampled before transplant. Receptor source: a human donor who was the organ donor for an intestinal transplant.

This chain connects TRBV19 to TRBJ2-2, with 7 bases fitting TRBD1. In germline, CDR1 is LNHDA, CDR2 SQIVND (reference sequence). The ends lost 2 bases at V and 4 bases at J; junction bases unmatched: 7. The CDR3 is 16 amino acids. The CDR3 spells CASSISRGWSTGELFF. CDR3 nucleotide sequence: TGTGCCAGTAGTATATCCAGGGGGTGGAGCACCGGGGAGCTGTTTTTT. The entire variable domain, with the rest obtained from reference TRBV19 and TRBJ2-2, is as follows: DGGITQSPKYLFRKEGQNVTLSCEQNLNHDAMYWYRQDPGQGLRLIYYSQIVNDFQKGDIAEGYSVSREKKESFPLTVTSAQKNPTAFYLCASSISRGWSTGELFFGEGSRLTVL.

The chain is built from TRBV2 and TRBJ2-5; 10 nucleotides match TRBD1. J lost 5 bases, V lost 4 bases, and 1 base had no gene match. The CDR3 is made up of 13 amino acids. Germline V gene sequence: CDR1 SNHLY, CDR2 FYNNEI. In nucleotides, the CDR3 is TGTGCCAGCAGTGGGACAGGGGGTGAGACCCAGTACTTC. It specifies CASSGTGGETQYF.

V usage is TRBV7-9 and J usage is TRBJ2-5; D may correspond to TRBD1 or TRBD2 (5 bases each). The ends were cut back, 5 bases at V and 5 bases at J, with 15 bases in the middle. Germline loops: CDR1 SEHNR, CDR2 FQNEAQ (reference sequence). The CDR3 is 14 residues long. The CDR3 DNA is TGTGCCAGCAGCCCCAGGGACGTCCAGGAGACCCAGTACTTC. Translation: CASSPRDVQETQYF.

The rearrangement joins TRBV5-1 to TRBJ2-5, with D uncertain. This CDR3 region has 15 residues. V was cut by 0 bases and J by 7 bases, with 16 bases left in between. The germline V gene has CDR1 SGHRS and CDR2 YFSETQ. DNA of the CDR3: TGCGCCAGCAGCTTGGAAACGCCCTACGACGGGACCCAGTACTTC. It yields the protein CASSLETPYDGTQYF. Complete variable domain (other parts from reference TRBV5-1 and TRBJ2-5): KAGVTQTPRYLIKTRGQQVTLSCSPISGHRSVSWYQQTPGQGLQFLFEYFSETQRNKGNFPGRFSGRQFSNSRSEMNVSTLELGDSALYLCASSLETPYDGTQYFGPGTRLLVL.

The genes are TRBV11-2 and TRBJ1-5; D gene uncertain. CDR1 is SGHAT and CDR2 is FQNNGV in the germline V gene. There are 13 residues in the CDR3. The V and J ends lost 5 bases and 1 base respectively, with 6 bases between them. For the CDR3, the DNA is TGTGCCAGCAGCCTGGACAGCAATCAGCCCCAGCATTTT. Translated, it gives CASSLDSNQPQHF.

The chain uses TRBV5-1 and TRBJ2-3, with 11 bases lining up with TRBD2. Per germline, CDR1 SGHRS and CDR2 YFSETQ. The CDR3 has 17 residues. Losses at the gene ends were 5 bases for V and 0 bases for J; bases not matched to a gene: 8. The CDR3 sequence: CASSSGTSGPSTDTQYF. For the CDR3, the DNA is TGCGCCAGCAGTTCGGGGACTAGCGGTCCTAGCACAGATACGCAGTATTTT.

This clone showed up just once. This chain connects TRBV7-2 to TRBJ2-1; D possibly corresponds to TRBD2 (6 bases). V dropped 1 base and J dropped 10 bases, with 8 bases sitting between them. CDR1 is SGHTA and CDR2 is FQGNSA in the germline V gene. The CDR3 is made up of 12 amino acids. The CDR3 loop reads CASSLGGEEQFF. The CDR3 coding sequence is TGTGCCAGCAGCTTAGGGGGGGAGGAGCAGTTCTTC.

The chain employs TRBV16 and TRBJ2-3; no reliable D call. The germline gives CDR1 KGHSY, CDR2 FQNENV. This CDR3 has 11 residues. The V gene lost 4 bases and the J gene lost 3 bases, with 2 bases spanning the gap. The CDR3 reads CASSLTDTQYF. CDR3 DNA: TGTGCCAGCAGCCTAACAGATACGCAGTATTTT.

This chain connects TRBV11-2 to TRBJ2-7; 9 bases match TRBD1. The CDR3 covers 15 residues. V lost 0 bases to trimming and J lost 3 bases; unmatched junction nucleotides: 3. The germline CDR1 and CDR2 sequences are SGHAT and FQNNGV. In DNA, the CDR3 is TGTGCCAGCAGCTTAGAGGGGACAGGGAACTACGAGCAGTACTTC. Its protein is CASSLEGTGNYEQYF.